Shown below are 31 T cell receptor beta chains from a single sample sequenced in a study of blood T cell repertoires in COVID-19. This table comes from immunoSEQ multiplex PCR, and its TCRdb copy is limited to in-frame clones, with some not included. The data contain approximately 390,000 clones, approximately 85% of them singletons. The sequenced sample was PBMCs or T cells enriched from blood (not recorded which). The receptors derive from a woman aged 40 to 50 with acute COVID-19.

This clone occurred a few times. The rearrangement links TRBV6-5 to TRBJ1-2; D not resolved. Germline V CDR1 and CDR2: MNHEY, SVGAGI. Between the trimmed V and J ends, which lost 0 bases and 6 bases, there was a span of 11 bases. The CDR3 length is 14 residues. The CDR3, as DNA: TGTGCCAGCAGTTACTCCTCGAGGGTCCATGGCTACACCTTC. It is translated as CASSYSSRVHGYTF.

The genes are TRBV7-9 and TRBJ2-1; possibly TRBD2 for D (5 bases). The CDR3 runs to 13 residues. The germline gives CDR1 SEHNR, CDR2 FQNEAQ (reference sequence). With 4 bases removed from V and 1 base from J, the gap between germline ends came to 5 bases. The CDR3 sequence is CASSSGSYNEQFF. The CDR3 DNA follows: TGTGCCAGCAGCTCGGGGTCCTACAATGAGCAGTTCTTC.

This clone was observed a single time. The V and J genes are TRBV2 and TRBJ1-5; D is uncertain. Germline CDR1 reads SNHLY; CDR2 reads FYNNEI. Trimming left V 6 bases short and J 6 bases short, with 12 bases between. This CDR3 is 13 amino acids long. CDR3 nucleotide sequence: TGTGCCAGCAGCCTTATGAGGGTTCAGCCCCAGCATTTT. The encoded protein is CASSLMRVQPQHF. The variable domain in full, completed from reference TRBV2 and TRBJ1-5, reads EPEVTQTPSHQVTQMGQEVILRCVPISNHLYFYWYRQILGQKVEFLVSFYNNEISEKSEIFDDQFSVERPDGSNFTLKIRSTKLEDSAMYFCASSLMRVQPQHFGDGTRLSIL.

The CDR3, as DNA: TGCAGCGCTGGGACAGCCTACGAGCAGTACTTC. It is translated as CSAGTAYEQYF. V is TRBV29-1 and J is TRBJ2-7; 7 nucleotides match TRBD1. The CDR3 sequence is 11 residues long. J lost 2 bases, V lost 7 bases, and 2 bases had no gene match. CDR1 and CDR2 from the germline V gene are SQVTM and ANQGSEA.

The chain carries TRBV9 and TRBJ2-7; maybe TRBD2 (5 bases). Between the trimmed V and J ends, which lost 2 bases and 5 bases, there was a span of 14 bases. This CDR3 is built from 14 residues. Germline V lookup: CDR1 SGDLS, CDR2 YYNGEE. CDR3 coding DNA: TGTGCCAGCAGCGTTGGCCCAAACGGGGACGAGCAGTACTTC. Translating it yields CASSVGPNGDEQYF.

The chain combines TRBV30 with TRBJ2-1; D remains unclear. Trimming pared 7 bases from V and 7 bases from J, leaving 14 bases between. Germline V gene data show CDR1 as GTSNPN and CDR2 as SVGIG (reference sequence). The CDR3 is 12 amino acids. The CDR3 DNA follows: TGTGCCTTGGGCGACCCCAGGAATGAGCAGTTCTTC. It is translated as CALGDPRNEQFF.

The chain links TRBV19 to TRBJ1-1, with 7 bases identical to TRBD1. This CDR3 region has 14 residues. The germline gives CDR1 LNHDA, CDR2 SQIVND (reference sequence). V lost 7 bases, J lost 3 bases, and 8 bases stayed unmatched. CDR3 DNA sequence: TGTGCCAGTACAGACCGGGACAGATACACTGAAGCTTTCTTT. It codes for CASTDRDRYTEAFF.

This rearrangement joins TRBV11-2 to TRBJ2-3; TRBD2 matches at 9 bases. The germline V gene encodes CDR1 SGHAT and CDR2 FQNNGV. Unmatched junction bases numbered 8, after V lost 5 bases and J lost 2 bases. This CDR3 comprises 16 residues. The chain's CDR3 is CASSRQLAGPTDTQYF. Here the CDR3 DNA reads TGTGCCAGCAGCCGACAACTAGCGGGCCCCACAGATACGCAGTATTTT.

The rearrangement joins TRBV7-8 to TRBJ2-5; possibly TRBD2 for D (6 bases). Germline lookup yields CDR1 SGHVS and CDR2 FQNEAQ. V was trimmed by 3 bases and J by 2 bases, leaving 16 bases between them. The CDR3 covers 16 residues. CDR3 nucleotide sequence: TGTGCCAGCAGCTTTCTTTTCTCCGGGGGACAAGAGACCCAGTACTTC. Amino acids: CASSFLFSGGQETQYF.

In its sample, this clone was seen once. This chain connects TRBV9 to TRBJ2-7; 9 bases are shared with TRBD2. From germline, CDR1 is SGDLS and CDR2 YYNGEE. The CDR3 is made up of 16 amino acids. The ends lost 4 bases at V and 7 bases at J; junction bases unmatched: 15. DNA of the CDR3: TGTGCCAGCAGCACCCGGGGAGCGGGACTAGCTGGAGAGCAGTACTTC. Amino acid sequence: CASSTRGAGLAGEQYF.

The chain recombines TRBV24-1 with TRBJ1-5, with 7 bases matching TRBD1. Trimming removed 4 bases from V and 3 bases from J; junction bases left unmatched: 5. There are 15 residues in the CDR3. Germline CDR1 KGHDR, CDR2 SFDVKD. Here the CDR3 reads CATSDRDSPNQPQHF. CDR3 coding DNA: TGTGCCACCAGTGACCGGGACAGCCCCAATCAGCCCCAGCATTTT.

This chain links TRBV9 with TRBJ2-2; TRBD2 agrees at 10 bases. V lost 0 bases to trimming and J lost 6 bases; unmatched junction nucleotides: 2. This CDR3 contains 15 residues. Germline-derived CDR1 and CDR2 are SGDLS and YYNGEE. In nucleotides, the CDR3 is TGTGCCAGCAGCGTAGAACTAGCGGGGCCCGGGGAGCTGTTTTTT. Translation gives CASSVELAGPGELFF.

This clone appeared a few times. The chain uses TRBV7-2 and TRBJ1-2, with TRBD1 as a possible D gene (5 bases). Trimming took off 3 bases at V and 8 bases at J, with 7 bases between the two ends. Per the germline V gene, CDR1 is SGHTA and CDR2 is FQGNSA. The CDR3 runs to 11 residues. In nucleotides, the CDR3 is TGTGCCAGCAGCTTTGACAGAGGCTACACCTTC. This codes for CASSFDRGYTF.

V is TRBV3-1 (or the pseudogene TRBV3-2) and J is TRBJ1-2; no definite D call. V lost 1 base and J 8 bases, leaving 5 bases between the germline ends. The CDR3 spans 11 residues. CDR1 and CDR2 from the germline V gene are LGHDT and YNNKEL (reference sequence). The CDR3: CASSQGEGYTF. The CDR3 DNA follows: TGTGCCAGCAGCCAAGGTGAGGGCTACACCTTC.

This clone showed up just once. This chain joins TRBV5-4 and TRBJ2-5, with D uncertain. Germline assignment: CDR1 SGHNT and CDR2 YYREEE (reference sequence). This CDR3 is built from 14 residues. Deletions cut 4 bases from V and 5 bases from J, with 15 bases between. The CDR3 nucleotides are TGTGCCAGCAGCCGAAAGGATCCGGAGGAGACCCAGTACTTC. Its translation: CASSRKDPEETQYF.

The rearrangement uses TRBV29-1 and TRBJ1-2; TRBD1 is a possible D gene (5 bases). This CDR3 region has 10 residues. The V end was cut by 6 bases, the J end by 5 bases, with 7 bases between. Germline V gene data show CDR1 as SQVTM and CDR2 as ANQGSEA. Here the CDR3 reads CSVDTYGYTF. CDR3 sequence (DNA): TGCAGCGTGGACACGTATGGCTACACCTTC.

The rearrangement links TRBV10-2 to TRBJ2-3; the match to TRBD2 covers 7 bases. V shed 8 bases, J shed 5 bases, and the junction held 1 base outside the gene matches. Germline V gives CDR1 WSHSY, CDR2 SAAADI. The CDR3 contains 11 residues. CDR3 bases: TGCGCCAGCCGGACTAGAGATACGCAGTATTTT. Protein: CASRTRDTQYF.

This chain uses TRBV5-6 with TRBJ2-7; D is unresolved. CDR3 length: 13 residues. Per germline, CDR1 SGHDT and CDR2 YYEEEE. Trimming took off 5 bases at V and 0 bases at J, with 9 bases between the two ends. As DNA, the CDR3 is TGTGCCAGCAGGGCGGTGAGCTCCTACGAGCAGTACTTC. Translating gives CASRAVSSYEQYF.

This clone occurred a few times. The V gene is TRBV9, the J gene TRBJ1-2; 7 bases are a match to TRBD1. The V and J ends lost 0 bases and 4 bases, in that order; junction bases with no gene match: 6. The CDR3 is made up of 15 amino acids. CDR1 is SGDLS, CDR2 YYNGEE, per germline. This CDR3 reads CASSVGGTGVYGYTF. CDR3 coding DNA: TGTGCCAGCAGCGTAGGAGGAACAGGGGTCTATGGCTACACCTTC.

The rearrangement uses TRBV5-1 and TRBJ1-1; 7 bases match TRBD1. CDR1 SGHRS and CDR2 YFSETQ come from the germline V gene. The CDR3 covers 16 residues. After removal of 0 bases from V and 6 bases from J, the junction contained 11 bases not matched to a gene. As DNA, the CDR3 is TGCGCCAGCAGCTTGGGGGACGGCCACGGACAGGCTGAAGCTTTCTTT. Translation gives CASSLGDGHGQAEAFF.

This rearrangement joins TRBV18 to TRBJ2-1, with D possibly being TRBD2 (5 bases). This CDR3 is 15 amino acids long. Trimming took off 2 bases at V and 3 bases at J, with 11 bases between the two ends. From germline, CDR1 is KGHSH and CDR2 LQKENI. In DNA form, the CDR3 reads TGTGCCAGCTCACCATCACTAGTTTACTACAATGAGCAGTTCTTC. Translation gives CASSPSLVYYNEQFF.

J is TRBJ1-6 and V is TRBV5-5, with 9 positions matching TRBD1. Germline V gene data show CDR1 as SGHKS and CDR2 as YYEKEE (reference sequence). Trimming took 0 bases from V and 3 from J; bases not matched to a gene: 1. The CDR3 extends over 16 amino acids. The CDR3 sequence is CASSLADRGYNSPLHF. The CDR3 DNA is TGTGCCAGCAGCTTGGCGGACAGGGGCTATAATTCACCCCTCCACTTT.

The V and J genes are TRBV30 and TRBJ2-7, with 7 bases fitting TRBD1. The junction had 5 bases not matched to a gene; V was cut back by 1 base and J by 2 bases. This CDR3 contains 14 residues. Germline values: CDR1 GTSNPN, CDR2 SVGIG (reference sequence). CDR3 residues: CAWSDRGTAYEQYF. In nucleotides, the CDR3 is TGTGCCTGGAGTGACAGGGGCACGGCCTACGAGCAGTACTTC. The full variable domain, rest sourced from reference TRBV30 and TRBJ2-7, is SQTIHQWPATLVQPVGSPLSLECTVEGTSNPNLYWYRQAAGRGLQLLFYSVGIGQISSEVPQNLSASRPQDRQFILSSKKLLLSDSGFYLCAWSDRGTAYEQYFGPGTRLTVT.

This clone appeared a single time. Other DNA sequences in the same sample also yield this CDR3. CDR3: CASSPTRDTEAFF. The DNA for the CDR3 is TGTGCCAGCTCCCCTACACGGGACACTGAAGCTTTCTTT. The V call is TRBV18, the J call TRBJ1-1; D not resolved. The CDR3 loop spans 13 amino acids. Germline CDR1 reads KGHSH; CDR2 reads LQKENI. Trimming shortened V by 6 bases and J by 3 bases, and 11 bases separated the two germline ends.

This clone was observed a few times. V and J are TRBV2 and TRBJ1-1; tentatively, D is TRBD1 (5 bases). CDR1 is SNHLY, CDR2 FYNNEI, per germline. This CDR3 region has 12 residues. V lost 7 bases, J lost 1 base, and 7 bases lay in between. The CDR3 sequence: CASIGQNTEAFF. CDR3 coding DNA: TGTGCCAGCATCGGACAGAACACTGAAGCTTTCTTT. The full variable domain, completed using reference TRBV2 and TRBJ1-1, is EPEVTQTPSHQVTQMGQEVILRCVPISNHLYFYWYRQILGQKVEFLVSFYNNEISEKSEIFDDQFSVERPDGSNFTLKIRSTKLEDSAMYFCASIGQNTEAFFGQGTRLTVV.

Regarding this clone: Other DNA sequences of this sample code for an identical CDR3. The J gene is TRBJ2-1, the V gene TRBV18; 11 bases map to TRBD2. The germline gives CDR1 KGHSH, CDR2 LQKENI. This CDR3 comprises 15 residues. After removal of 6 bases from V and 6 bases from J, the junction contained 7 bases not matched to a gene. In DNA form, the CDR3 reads TGTGCCAGCTCGCCAACTAGCGGGGGTGCCAATGAGCAGTTCTTC. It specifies CASSPTSGGANEQFF.

The CDR3 reads CASSQPGSLGGTQYF. The CDR3 bases are TGTGCCAGCTCACAACCCGGAAGCCTAGGGGGGACCCAGTACTTC. The chain employs TRBV18 and TRBJ2-5; D perhaps matches TRBD1 (6 bases). The ends were cut back, 4 bases at V and 7 bases at J, with 19 bases in the middle. This CDR3 spans 15 amino acids. Germline CDR1 and CDR2: KGHSH and LQKENI.

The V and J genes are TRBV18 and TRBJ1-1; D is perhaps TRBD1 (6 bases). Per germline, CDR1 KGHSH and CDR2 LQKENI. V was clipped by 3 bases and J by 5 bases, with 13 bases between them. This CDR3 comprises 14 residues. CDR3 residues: CASSPPNRETEAFF. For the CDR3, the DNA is TGTGCCAGCTCACCCCCCAACAGGGAAACTGAAGCTTTCTTT.

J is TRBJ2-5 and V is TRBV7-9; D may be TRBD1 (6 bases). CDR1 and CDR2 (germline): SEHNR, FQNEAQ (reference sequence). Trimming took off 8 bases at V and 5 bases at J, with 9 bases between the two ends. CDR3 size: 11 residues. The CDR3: CASQGTETQYF. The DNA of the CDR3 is TGTGCCAGCCAGGGGACGGAGACCCAGTACTTC.

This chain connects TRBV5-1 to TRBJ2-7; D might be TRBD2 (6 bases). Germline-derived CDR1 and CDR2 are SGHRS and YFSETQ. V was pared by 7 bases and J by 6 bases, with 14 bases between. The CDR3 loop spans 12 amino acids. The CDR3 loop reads CASAGLTSEQYF. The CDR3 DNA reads TGCGCCAGCGCGGGGCTTACGTCCGAGCAGTACTTC. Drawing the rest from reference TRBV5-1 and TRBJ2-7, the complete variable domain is KAGVTQTPRYLIKTRGQQVTLSCSPISGHRSVSWYQQTPGQGLQFLFEYFSETQRNKGNFPGRFSGRQFSNSRSEMNVSTLELGDSALYLCASAGLTSEQYFGPGTRLTVT.

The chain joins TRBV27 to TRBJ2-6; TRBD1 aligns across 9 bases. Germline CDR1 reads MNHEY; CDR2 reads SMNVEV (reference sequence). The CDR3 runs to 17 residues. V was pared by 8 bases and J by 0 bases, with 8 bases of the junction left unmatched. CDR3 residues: CASGWDRVSSGANVLTF. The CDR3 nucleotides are TGTGCCAGCGGATGGGACAGGGTTAGCTCTGGGGCCAACGTCCTGACTTTC.